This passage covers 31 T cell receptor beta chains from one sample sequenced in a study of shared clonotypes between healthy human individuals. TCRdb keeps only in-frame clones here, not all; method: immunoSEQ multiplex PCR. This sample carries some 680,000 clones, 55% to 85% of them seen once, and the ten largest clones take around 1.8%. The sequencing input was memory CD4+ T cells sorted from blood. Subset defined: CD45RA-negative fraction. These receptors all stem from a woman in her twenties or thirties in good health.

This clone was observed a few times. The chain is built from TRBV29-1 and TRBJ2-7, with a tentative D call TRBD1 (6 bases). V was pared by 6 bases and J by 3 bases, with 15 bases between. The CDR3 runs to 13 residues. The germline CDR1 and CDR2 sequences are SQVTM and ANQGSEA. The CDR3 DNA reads TGCAGCGTAGGGGGTGGGTCACACTACGAGCAGTACTTC. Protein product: CSVGGGSHYEQYF.

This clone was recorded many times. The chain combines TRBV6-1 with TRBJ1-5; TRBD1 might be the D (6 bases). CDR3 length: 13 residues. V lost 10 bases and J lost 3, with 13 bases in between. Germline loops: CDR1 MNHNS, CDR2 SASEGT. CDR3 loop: CATTDRFNQPQHF. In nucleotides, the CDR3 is TGTGCCACTACGGACAGATTCAATCAGCCCCAGCATTTT.

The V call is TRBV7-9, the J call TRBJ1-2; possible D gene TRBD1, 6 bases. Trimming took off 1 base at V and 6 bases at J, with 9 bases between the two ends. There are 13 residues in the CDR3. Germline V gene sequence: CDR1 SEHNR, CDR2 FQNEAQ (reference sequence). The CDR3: CASSLGGGHGYTF. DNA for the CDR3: TGTGCCAGCAGCTTAGGTGGGGGCCATGGCTACACCTTC. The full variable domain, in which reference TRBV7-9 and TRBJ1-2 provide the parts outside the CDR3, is DTGVSQNPRHKITKRGQNVTFRCDPISEHNRLYWYRQTLGQGPEFLTYFQNEAQLEKSRLLSDRFSAERPKGSFSTLEIQRTEQGDSAMYLCASSLGGGHGYTFGSGTRLTVV.

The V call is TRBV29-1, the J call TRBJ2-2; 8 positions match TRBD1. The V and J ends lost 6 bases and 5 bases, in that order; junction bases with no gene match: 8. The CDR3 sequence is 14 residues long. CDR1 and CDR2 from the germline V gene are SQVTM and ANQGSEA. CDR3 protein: CSVGDRGSTGELFF. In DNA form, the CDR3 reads TGCAGCGTCGGTGACAGGGGAAGTACCGGGGAGCTGTTTTTT.

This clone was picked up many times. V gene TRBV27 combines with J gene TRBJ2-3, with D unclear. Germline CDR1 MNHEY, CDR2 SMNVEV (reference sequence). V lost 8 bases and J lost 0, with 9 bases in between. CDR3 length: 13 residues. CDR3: CASRTYSTDTQYF. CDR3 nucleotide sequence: TGTGCCAGCCGAACCTATAGCACAGATACGCAGTATTTT.

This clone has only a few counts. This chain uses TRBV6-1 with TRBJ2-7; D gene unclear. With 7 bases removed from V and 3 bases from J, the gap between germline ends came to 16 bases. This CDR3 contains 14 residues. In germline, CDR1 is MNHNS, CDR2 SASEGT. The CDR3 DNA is TGTGCCAGCACTCAGACCCGGACGTACTACGAGCAGTACTTC. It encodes CASTQTRTYYEQYF.

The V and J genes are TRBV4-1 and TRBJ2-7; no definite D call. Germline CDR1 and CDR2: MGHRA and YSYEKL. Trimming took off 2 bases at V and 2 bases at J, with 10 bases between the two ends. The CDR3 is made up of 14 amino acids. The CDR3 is CASSQQTVAYEQYF. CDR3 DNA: TGCGCCAGCAGCCAACAAACAGTGGCCTACGAGCAGTACTTC.

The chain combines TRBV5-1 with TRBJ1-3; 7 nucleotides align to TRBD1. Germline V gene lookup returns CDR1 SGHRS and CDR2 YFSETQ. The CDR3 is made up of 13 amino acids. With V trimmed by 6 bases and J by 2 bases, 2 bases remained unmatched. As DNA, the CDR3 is TGCGCCAGCACAGGGACAGCTGGAAACACCATATATTTT. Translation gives CASTGTAGNTIYF.

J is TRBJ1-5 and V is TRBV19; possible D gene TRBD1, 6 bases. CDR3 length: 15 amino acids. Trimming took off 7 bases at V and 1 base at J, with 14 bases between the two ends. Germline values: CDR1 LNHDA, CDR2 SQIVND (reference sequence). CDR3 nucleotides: TGTGCCAGTAAGGACCAGGGGATGAGCAATCAGCCCCAGCATTTT. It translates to CASKDQGMSNQPQHF.

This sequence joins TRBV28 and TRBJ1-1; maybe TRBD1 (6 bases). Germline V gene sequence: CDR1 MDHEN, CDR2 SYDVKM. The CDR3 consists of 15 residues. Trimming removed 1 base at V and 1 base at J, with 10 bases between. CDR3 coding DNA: TGTGCCAGCAGTTTATTACAGGGTGGGAACACTGAAGCTTTCTTT. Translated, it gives CASSLLQGGNTEAFF.

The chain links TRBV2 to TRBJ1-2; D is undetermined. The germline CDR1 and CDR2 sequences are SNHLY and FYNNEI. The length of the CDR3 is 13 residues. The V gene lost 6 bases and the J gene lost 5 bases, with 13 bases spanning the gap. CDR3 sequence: CASRREGAYGYTF. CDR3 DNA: TGTGCCAGCAGGAGGGAGGGAGCTTATGGCTACACCTTC.

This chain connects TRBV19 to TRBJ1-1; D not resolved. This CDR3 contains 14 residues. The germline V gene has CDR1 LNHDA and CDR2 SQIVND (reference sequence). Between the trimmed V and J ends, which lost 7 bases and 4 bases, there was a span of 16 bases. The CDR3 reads CASNHGVPGTEAFF. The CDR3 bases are TGTGCCAGTAACCATGGGGTGCCGGGCACTGAAGCTTTCTTT.

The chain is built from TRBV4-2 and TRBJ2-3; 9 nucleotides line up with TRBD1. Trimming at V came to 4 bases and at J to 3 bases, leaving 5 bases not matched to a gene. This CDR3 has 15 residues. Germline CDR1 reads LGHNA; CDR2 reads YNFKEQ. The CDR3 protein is CASSPRQGGTDTQYF. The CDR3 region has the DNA TGTGCCAGCAGCCCGCGACAGGGGGGGACAGATACGCAGTATTTT.

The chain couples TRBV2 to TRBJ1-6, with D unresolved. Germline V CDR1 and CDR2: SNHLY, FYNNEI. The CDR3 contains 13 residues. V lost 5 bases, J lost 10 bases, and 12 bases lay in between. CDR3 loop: CASSLVEKSPLHF. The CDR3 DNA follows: TGTGCCAGCAGTCTCGTGGAAAAATCACCCCTCCACTTT.

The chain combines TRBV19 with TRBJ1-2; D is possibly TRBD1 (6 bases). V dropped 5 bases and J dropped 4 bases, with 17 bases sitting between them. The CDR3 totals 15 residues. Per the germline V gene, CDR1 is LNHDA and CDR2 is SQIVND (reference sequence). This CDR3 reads CASSLRQDFFYGYTF. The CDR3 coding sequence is TGTGCCAGTAGTTTGCGACAGGATTTCTTCTATGGCTACACCTTC.

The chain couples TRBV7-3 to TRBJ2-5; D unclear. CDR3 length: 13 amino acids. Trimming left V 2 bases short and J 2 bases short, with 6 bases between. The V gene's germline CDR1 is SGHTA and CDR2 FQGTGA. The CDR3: CASSLVRQETQYF. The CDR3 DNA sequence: TGTGCCAGCAGCTTAGTAAGGCAAGAGACCCAGTACTTC.

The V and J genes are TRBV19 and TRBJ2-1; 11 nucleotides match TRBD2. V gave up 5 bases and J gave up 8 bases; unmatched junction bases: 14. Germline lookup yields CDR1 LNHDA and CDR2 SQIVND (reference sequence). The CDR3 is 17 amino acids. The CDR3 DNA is TGTGCCAGTAGTCTTACAATAACTAGCGGGAGTCGAGATGAGCAGTTCTTC. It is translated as CASSLTITSGSRDEQFF. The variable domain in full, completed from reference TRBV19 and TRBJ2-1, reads DGGITQSPKYLFRKEGQNVTLSCEQNLNHDAMYWYRQDPGQGLRLIYYSQIVNDFQKGDIAEGYSVSREKKESFPLTVTSAQKNPTAFYLCASSLTITSGSRDEQFFGPGTRLTVL.

The DNA for the CDR3 is TGTGCCAGCAGCCCCGGGACTAGCGGAAGCACAGATACGCAGTATTTT. This sequence encodes CASSPGTSGSTDTQYF. The chain is built from TRBV5-4 and TRBJ2-3, with TRBD2 identical over 11 bases. CDR1 and CDR2 from the germline V gene are SGHNT and YYREEE (reference sequence). J lost 0 bases, V lost 4 bases, and 4 bases had no gene match. This CDR3 region has 16 residues.

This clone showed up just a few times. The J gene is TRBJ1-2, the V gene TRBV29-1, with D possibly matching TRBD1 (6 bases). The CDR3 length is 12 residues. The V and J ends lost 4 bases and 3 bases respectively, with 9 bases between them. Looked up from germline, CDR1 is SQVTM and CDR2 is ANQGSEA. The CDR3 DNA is TGCAGCGTTGGGGCAGGGGACTATGGCTACACCTTC. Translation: CSVGAGDYGYTF.

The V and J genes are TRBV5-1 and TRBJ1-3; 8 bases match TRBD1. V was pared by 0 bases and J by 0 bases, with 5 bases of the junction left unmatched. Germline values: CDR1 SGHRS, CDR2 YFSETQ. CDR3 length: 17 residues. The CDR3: CASSLAPQGGSGNTIYF. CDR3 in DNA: TGCGCCAGCAGCTTGGCCCCACAGGGGGGCTCTGGAAACACCATATATTTT.

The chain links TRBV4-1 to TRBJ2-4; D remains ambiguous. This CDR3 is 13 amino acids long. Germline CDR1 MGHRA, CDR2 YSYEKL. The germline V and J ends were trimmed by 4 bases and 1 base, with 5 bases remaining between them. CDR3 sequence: CASSLAAKNIQYF. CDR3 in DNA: TGCGCCAGCAGCCTGGCGGCCAAAAACATTCAGTACTTC.

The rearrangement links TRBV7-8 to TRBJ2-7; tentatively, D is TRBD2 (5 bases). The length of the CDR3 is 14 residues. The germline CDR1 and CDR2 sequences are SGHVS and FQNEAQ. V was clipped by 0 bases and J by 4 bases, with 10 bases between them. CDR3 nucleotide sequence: TGTGCCAGCAGCTTAGCGCTCGCGGGTTACGAGCAGTACTTC. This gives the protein CASSLALAGYEQYF.

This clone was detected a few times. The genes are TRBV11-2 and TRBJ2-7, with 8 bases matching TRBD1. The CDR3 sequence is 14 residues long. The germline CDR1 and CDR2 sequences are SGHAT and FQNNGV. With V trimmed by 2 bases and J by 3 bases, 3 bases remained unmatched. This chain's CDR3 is CASSLTTGGYEQYF. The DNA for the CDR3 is TGTGCCAGCAGCTTAACCACAGGGGGCTACGAGCAGTACTTC. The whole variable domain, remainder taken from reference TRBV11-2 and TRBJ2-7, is EAGVAQSPRYKIIEKRQSVAFWCNPISGHATLYWYQQILGQGPKLLIQFQNNGVVDDSQLPKDRFSAERLKGVDSTLKIQPAKLEDSAVYLCASSLTTGGYEQYFGPGTRLTVT.

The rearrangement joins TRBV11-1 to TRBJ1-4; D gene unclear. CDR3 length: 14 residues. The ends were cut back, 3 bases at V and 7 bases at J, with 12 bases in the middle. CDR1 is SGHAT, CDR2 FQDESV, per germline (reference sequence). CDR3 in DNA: TGTGCCAGCAGCTTGAATGGGTACGCTGAAAAACTGTTTTTT. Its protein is CASSLNGYAEKLFF. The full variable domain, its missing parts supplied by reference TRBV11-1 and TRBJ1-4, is EAEVAQSPRYKITEKSQAVAFWCDPISGHATLYWYRQILGQGPELLVQFQDESVVDDSQLPKDRFSAERLKGVDSTLKIQPAELGDSAMYLCASSLNGYAEKLFFGSGTQLSVL.

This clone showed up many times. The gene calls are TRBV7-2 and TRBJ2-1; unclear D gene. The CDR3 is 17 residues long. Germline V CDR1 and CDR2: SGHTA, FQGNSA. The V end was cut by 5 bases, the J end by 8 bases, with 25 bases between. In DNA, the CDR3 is TGTGCCAGCAGCCCACCGTTCGTACGACCCCTTATGTATGAGCAGTTCTTC. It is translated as CASSPPFVRPLMYEQFF.

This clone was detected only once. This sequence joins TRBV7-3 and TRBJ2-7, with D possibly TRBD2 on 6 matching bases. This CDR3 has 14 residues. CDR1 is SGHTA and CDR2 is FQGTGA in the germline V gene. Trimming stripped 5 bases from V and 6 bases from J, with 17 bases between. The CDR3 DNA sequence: TGTGCCAGCAGCGCTGGGGCGGGACGTTTCGAGCAGTACTTC. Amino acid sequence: CASSAGAGRFEQYF.

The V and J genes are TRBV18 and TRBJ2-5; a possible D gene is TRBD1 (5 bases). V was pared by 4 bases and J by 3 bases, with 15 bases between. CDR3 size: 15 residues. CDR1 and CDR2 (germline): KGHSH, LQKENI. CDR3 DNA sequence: TGTGCCAGCTCACTCGAACCCGACAGAGAAGAGACCCAGTACTTC. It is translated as CASSLEPDREETQYF.

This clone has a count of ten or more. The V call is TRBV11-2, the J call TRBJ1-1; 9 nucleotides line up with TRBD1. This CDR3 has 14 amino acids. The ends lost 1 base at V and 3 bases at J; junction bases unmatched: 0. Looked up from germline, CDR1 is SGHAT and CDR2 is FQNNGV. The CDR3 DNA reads TGTGCCAGCAGCTTAGGACAGGGGGACACTGAAGCTTTCTTT. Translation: CASSLGQGDTEAFF.

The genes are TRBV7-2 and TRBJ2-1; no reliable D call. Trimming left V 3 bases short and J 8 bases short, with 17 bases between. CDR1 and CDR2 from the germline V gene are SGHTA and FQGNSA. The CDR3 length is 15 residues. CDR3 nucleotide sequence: TGTGCCAGCAGCTTCGAGGCACACACAATCGATGAGCAGTTCTTC. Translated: CASSFEAHTIDEQFF.

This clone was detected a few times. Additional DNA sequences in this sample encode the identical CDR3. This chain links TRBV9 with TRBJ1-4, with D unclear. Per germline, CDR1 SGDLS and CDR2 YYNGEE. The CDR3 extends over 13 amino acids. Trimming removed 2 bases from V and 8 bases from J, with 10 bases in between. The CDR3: CASSVGLGEKLFF. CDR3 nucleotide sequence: TGTGCCAGCAGCGTGGGGTTAGGGGAAAAACTGTTTTTT.

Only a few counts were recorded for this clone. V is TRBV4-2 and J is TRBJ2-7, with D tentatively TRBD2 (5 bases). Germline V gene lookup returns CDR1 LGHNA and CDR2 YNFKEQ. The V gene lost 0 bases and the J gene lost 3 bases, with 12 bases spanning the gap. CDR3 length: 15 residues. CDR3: CASSQDIERIYEQYF. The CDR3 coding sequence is TGTGCCAGCAGCCAAGACATCGAGCGGATCTACGAGCAGTACTTC.